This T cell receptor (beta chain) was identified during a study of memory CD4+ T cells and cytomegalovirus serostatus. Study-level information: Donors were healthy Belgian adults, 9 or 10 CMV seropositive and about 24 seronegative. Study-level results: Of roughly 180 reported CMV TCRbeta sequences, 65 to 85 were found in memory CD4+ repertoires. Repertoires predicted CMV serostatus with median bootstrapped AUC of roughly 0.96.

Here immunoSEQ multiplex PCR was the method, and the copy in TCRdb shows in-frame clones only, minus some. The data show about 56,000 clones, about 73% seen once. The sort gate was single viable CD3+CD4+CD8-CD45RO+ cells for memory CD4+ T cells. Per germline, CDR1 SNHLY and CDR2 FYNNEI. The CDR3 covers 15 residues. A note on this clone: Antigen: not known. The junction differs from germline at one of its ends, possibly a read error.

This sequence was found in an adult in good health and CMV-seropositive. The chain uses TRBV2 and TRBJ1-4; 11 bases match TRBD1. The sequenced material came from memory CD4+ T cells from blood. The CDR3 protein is CASSERDRGGVRGIF. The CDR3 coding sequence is TGTGCCAGCAGTGAAAGGGACAGGGGGGGAGTCAGAGGAATTTTT.